A single sample gave rise to the 29 T cell receptor beta chains below, sequenced in a study of shared clonotypes between healthy human individuals. Sequencing was performed with immunoSEQ multiplex PCR; in TCRdb, only in-frame clones are kept and a portion is missing. The sample includes a few hundred thousand clones, approximately 74% seen only once; the top ten take about 9.3%. Specimen: memory CD4+ T cells sorted from blood. Subset defined: CD45RA-negative fraction. The receptors were gathered from a man younger than 45 in good health.

The sample holds a few counts of this clone. The rearrangement uses TRBV9 and TRBJ2-2; D gene ambiguous. This CDR3 contains 16 residues. Germline V CDR1 and CDR2: SGDLS, YYNGEE. The germline V and J ends were trimmed by 1 base and 1 base, with 11 bases remaining between them. The CDR3 nucleotides read TGTGCCAGCAGCGTAAGGGCCGGACGGAACACCGGGGAGCTGTTTTTT. It is translated as CASSVRAGRNTGELFF.

V and J are TRBV7-2 and TRBJ2-6, with TRBD2 as a possible D gene (6 bases). Trimming shortened V by 5 bases and J by 0 bases, and 14 bases separated the two germline ends. CDR1 and CDR2 (germline): SGHTA, FQGNSA. The CDR3 is 17 amino acids. CDR3 nucleotides: TGTGCCAGCAGCCCGCCGGGACTGCTCTCTGGGGCCAACGTCCTGACTTTC. It is translated as CASSPPGLLSGANVLTF.

Comment on this clone: At one end the junction does not follow the germline gene, possibly because of a read error. The rearrangement uses TRBV7-7 and TRBJ1-5; D is possibly TRBD1 (6 bases). This CDR3 has 19 residues. Per the germline V gene, CDR1 is SSHAT and CDR2 is FNYEAQ (reference sequence). The CDR3 DNA sequence: TGTGCTAGCAGCTTCTTTGTCCCGGGACATCCGAGACCCAATCAGCCCCAGCATTTT. Translated: CASSFFVPGHPRPNQPQHF.

This chain links TRBV30 with TRBJ2-1; 7 bases line up with TRBD2. The CDR3 has 11 amino acids. Germline V CDR1 and CDR2: GTSNPN, SVGIG (reference sequence). With V trimmed by 2 bases and J by 9 bases, 1 base remained unmatched. This chain's CDR3 is CAWSPSGEQFF. CDR3 in DNA: TGTGCCTGGAGTCCTAGCGGTGAGCAGTTCTTC.

The rearrangement uses TRBV27 and TRBJ2-7; 9 positions agree with TRBD1. This CDR3 has 17 residues. Germline values: CDR1 MNHEY, CDR2 SMNVEV (reference sequence). The junction had 11 bases not matched to a gene; V was cut back by 5 bases and J by 0 bases. CDR3: CASSTPAGTGNSYEQYF. The CDR3 DNA reads as TGTGCCAGCAGTACACCTGCCGGGACAGGGAACTCCTACGAGCAGTACTTC.

The chain recombines TRBV11-2 with TRBJ2-5; 11 positions agree with TRBD2. The CDR3 covers 15 residues. J lost 9 bases, V lost 4 bases, and 10 bases had no gene match. Germline V gene data show CDR1 as SGHAT and CDR2 as FQNNGV. The CDR3 DNA sequence: TGTGCCAGCAGCTCGCCGGGACTAGCGGTGAGGGCCCAGTACTTC. It encodes CASSSPGLAVRAQYF.

The chain joins TRBV5-4 to TRBJ1-3; D not certain. CDR3 size: 14 residues. Germline assignment: CDR1 SGHNT and CDR2 YYREEE (reference sequence). Deletions cut 4 bases from V and 4 bases from J, with 12 bases between. The CDR3 DNA follows: TGTGCCAGCAGCGACACTTCAAGGGGAAACACCATATATTTT. Its translation: CASSDTSRGNTIYF.

The chain is built from TRBV2 and TRBJ1-1, with 11 bases matching TRBD1. The germline gives CDR1 SNHLY, CDR2 FYNNEI. Losses at the gene ends were 6 bases for V and 2 bases for J; bases not matched to a gene: 5. CDR3 size: 15 residues. CDR3 in DNA: TGTGCCAGCAGGGACAGGGGGCCCGAAAACACTGAAGCTTTCTTT. Translation gives CASRDRGPENTEAFF. The full variable domain, rest sourced from reference TRBV2 and TRBJ1-1, is EPEVTQTPSHQVTQMGQEVILRCVPISNHLYFYWYRQILGQKVEFLVSFYNNEISEKSEIFDDQFSVERPDGSNFTLKIRSTKLEDSAMYFCASRDRGPENTEAFFGQGTRLTVV.

The rearrangement joins TRBV19 to TRBJ1-5; D is possibly TRBD1 (5 bases). The CDR3 has 15 amino acids. V lost 3 bases and J 1 base, leaving 10 bases between the germline ends. The germline V gene has CDR1 LNHDA and CDR2 SQIVND (reference sequence). The chain's CDR3 is CASSIQGESNQPQHF. As DNA, the CDR3 is TGTGCCAGTAGTATTCAGGGCGAAAGCAATCAGCCCCAGCATTTT.

This clone was recorded once. The chain recombines TRBV7-2 with TRBJ2-1; 10 bases match TRBD2. This CDR3 has 14 amino acids. V lost 1 base and J lost 13; bases outside the gene matches: 7. CDR1 is SGHTA, CDR2 FQGNSA, per germline. As DNA, the CDR3 is TGTGCCAGCAGCTTAGGGCTAGCGGGGGCCGGACAGTTCTTC. Protein product: CASSLGLAGAGQFF.

This clone was observed a single time. The chain has TRBV7-2 and TRBJ2-7; 8 bases fit TRBD2. V gave up 4 bases and J gave up 10 bases; unmatched junction bases: 9. In germline, CDR1 is SGHTA, CDR2 FQGNSA. CDR3 size: 13 residues. CDR3 coding DNA: TGTGCCAGCAGCTCCCAACGGGAGGGCGACCAGTACTTC. Its protein is CASSSQREGDQYF. Full variable domain (missing parts from reference TRBV7-2 and TRBJ2-7): GAGVSQSPSNKVTEKGKDVELRCDPISGHTALYWYRQSLGQGLEFLIYFQGNSAPDKSGLPSDRFSAERTGGSVSTLTIQRTQQEDSAVYLCASSSQREGDQYFGPGTRLTVT.

CDR3 nucleotide sequence: TGTGCCGGTACAGGGGGCGGCTATGGCTACACCTTC. The encoded protein is CAGTGGGYGYTF. The chain couples TRBV7-9 to TRBJ1-2, with 9 bases fitting TRBD1. The V gene's germline CDR1 is SEHNR and CDR2 FQNEAQ (reference sequence). The CDR3 consists of 12 residues. V shed 11 bases, J shed 4 bases, and the junction held 5 bases outside the gene matches.

The chain has TRBV27 and TRBJ2-3; 8 bases fit TRBD2. Germline V gene lookup returns CDR1 MNHEY and CDR2 SMNVEV (reference sequence). This CDR3 spans 16 amino acids. V dropped 4 bases and J dropped 0; count of bases not matched to a gene: 6. The DNA of the CDR3 is TGTGCCAGCAGTTATATAGCGGGGCCAAGCACAGATACGCAGTATTTT. Translated: CASSYIAGPSTDTQYF.

This chain links TRBV5-6 with TRBJ1-2; the D is unclear. V lost 0 bases, J lost 5 bases, and 17 bases lay in between. Germline V gene sequence: CDR1 SGHDT, CDR2 YYEEEE. This CDR3 contains 16 residues. CDR3 nucleotide sequence: TGTGCCAGCAGCTTGGCTTTCCTTTCGTCGAATTATGGCTACACCTTC. Translating it yields CASSLAFLSSNYGYTF.

This clone has more than one count but fewer than ten. The gene calls are TRBV28 and TRBJ1-5; D gene ambiguous. This CDR3 contains 14 residues. CDR1 and CDR2 from the germline V gene are MDHEN and SYDVKM. V gave up 9 bases and J gave up 1 base, with 13 bases separating them. The CDR3 nucleotides are TGTGCCAGTTCAAGCGGGTGGAGCAATCAGCCCCAGCATTTT. Amino acid sequence: CASSSGWSNQPQHF.

The V gene is TRBV27, the J gene TRBJ2-7, with TRBD1 matching 9 bases. In germline, CDR1 is MNHEY, CDR2 SMNVEV (reference sequence). V gave up 0 bases and J gave up 5 bases; unmatched junction bases: 8. This CDR3 comprises 16 residues. CDR3 residues: CASSLSAGTGFNEQYF. The DNA for the CDR3 is TGTGCCAGCAGTTTATCGGCCGGGACAGGGTTTAACGAGCAGTACTTC.

The chain uses TRBV5-5 and TRBJ2-7; D gene ambiguous. There are 13 residues in the CDR3. Trimming took 6 bases from V and 0 from J, leaving 10 bases between them. Germline lookup yields CDR1 SGHKS and CDR2 YYEKEE (reference sequence). CDR3 residues: CASNGESSYEQYF. CDR3 sequence (DNA): TGTGCCAGCAACGGAGAGAGCTCCTACGAGCAGTACTTC.

The CDR3 coding sequence is TGTGCCAGCAGACCCCCGAGCGGCGCGGTGAATGAGCAGTTCTTC. This encodes CASRPPSGAVNEQFF. The chain is built from TRBV28 and TRBJ2-1; perhaps TRBD2 as D (5 bases). CDR1 is MDHEN and CDR2 is SYDVKM in the germline V gene. The ends were cut back, 6 bases at V and 7 bases at J, with 19 bases in the middle. The CDR3 covers 15 residues.

The rearrangement joins TRBV5-4 to TRBJ2-7, with TRBD2 matching 9 bases. CDR1 and CDR2 (germline): SGHNT, YYREEE (reference sequence). The trim removed 0 bases at V and 4 bases at J, leaving 5 bases unmatched. There are 15 residues in the CDR3. The CDR3 protein is CASSLEWTSEYEQYF. The CDR3 nucleotides are TGTGCCAGCAGCTTGGAATGGACTAGCGAGTACGAGCAGTACTTC.

The chain employs TRBV5-1 and TRBJ2-3, with 7 positions matching TRBD2. The CDR3 length is 16 residues. V lost 3 bases and J lost 2; bases outside the gene matches: 9. Germline V gene lookup returns CDR1 SGHRS and CDR2 YFSETQ. This CDR3 is CASSWGTGTITDTQYF. The CDR3 DNA sequence: TGCGCCAGCAGCTGGGGGACCGGGACTATCACAGATACGCAGTATTTT.

The table lists this clone with a few counts. V is TRBV18 and J is TRBJ2-1; 7 nucleotides agree with TRBD2. CDR1 is KGHSH, CDR2 LQKENI, per germline. The CDR3 consists of 15 residues. V shed 3 bases, J shed 5 bases, and the junction held 7 bases outside the gene matches. CDR3 loop: CASSPRDYRDNEQFF. The CDR3 DNA reads as TGTGCCAGCTCACCCCGGGACTATAGGGACAATGAGCAGTTCTTC.

This clone appeared once. The V gene is TRBV11-3, the J gene TRBJ2-1; 11 nucleotides line up with TRBD2. The germline V gene encodes CDR1 SGHNT and CDR2 YENEEA. Losses at the gene ends were 5 bases for V and 3 bases for J; bases not matched to a gene: 3. This CDR3 is built from 15 residues. CDR3 DNA: TGTGCCAGCAGCCTGGGACTAGCGGTCTACAATGAGCAGTTCTTC. Translating gives CASSLGLAVYNEQFF.

This clone came up once. The chain carries TRBV27 and TRBJ1-5, with 8 bases that match TRBD1. V shed 6 bases and J 5 bases; nucleotides not matched to a gene: 3. The CDR3 contains 13 residues. Germline V gene sequence: CDR1 MNHEY, CDR2 SMNVEV (reference sequence). CDR3 in amino acids: CASSKTGDQPQHF. CDR3 nucleotide sequence: TGTGCCAGCAGCAAGACAGGGGATCAGCCCCAGCATTTT.

The chain employs TRBV5-1 and TRBJ2-1; D tentatively fits TRBD1 or TRBD2 (5 bases each). Germline V CDR1 and CDR2: SGHRS, YFSETQ. The V gene lost 2 bases and the J gene lost 5 bases, with 11 bases spanning the gap. The length of the CDR3 is 14 residues. Here the CDR3 reads CASSLGTAHNEQFF. In DNA, the CDR3 is TGCGCCAGCAGCTTAGGGACCGCACACAATGAGCAGTTCTTC.

This sequence joins TRBV29-1 and TRBJ2-5, with 11 bases aligning to TRBD2. The end of the DNA fits TRBJ2-7 better, so the J call may be wrong. Germline CDR1 is SQVTM and CDR2 is ANQGSEA. CDR3 size: 14 residues. The DNA for the CDR3 is TGCAGCGTGGGCCGGGGACTAGCGGACTACGAGCAGTACTTC. Its translation: CSVGRGLADYEQYF.

This clone was detected a few times. The chain uses TRBV19 and TRBJ2-7; a weak D match, TRBD2 (5 bases). Trimming shortened V by 3 bases and J by 5 bases, and 11 bases separated the two germline ends. This CDR3 region has 13 residues. The germline gives CDR1 LNHDA, CDR2 SQIVND (reference sequence). The CDR3 is CASSITGKNEQYF. In nucleotides, the CDR3 is TGTGCCAGTAGTATTACCGGGAAAAACGAGCAGTACTTC.

The rearrangement joins TRBV27 to TRBJ2-5, with a possible D match to TRBD2 (5 bases). The CDR3 length is 14 residues. The ends were cut back, 3 bases at V and 5 bases at J, with 13 bases in the middle. Per germline, CDR1 MNHEY and CDR2 SMNVEV (reference sequence). CDR3 bases: TGTGCCAGCAGTTTGGACGGGTGGGAGGAGACCCAGTACTTC. Amino acids: CASSLDGWEETQYF.

The chain employs TRBV5-8 and TRBJ2-5; tentative D call: TRBD2 (6 bases). The CDR3 contains 13 residues. V was pared by 3 bases and J by 9 bases, with 15 bases between. Germline-derived CDR1 and CDR2 are SGHTS and YDEGEE. DNA of the CDR3: TGTGCCAGCAGCTCGGCGCCCTGGGGGGCCCAGTACTTC. Its protein is CASSSAPWGAQYF.

The chain links TRBV7-2 to TRBJ2-5, with 13 nucleotides matching TRBD2. Trimming at V came to 4 bases and at J to 2 bases, leaving 10 bases not matched to a gene. The CDR3 length is 18 residues. CDR1 and CDR2 (germline): SGHTA, FQGNSA. This CDR3 is CASSSPPGTSGDQETQYF. The CDR3 DNA reads as TGTGCCAGCAGCTCTCCTCCCGGGACTAGCGGGGATCAAGAGACCCAGTACTTC.